The clone carrying this T cell receptor beta chain appeared many times. Amplification of TCR beta CDR3 regions was performed using RNA transcripts as template. HTBI primers drove first-round RT-PCR of the TCR CDR3. TCRdb used MiXCR to reprocess the multiplex PCR reads, holding one entry per CDR3 protein. The repertoire consists of fewer than 300,000 distinct CDR3 sequences, with 25% to 30% occurring once and the leading ten covering around 30%. The sample is drawn from a study of T cells in Graves' hyperthyroidism and ophthalmopathy. The sequenced sample consisted of blood. This clonotype originated in a man aged 35 to 55 with Graves' hyperthyroidism that later progressed to Graves' ophthalmopathy.

The CDR3 sequence: CASSDGPYEQYF. DNA of the CDR3: TGTGCCAGCAGTGACGGTCCCTACGAGCAGTACTTC. V is TRBV6-1 and J is TRBJ2-7; D is unclear. CDR3 length: 12 residues. Germline lookup yields CDR1 MNHNS and CDR2 SASEGT. Trimming removed 3 bases at V and 2 bases at J, with 5 bases between.